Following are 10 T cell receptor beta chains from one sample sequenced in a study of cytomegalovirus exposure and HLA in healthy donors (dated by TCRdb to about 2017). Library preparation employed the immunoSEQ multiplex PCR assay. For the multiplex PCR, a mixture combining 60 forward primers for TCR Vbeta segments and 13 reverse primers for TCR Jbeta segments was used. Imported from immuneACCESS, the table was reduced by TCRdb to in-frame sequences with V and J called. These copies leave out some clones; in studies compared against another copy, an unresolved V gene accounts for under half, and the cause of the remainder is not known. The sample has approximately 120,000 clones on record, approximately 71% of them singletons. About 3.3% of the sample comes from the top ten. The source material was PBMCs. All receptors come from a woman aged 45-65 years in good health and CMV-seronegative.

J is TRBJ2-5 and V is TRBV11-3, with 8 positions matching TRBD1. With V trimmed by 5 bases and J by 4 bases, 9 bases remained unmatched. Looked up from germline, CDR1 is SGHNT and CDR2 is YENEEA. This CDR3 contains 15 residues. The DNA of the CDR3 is TGTGCCAGCAGCCCAGGACAGGGCGGAGGAGAGACCCAGTACTTC. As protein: CASSPGQGGGETQYF.

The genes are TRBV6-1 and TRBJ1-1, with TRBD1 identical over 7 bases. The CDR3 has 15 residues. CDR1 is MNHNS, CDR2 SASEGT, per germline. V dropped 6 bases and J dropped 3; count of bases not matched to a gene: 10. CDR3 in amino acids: CASRDEGASDTEAFF. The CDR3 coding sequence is TGTGCCAGCAGGGATGAGGGGGCTTCGGACACTGAAGCTTTCTTT.

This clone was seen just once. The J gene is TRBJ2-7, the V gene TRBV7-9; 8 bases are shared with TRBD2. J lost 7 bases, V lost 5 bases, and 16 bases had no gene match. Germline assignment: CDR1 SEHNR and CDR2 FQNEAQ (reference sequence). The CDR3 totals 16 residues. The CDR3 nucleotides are TGTGCCAGCAGCCCCCTGGGTGGAAGCGGGAGCGAAGAGCAGTACTTC. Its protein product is CASSPLGGSGSEEQYF.

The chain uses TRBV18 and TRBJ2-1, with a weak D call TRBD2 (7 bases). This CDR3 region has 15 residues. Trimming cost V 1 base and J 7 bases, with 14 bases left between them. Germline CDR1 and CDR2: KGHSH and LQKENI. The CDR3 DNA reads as TGTGCCAGCTCACCACAGGGGGGGTTCGGTAATGAGCAGTTCTTC. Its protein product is CASSPQGGFGNEQFF.

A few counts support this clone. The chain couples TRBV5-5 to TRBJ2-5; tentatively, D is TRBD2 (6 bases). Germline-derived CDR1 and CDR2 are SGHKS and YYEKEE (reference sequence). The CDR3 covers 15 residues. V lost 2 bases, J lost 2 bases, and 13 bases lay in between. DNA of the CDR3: TGTGCCAGCAGCTTTGTTGCGGGGACTCAAGAGACCCAGTACTTC. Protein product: CASSFVAGTQETQYF.

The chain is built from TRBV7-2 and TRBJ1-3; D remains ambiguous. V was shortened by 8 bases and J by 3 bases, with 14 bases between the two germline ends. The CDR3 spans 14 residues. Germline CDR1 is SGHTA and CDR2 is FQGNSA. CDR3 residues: CASRSGSGGNTIYF. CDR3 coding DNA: TGTGCCAGCCGTTCGGGAAGTGGTGGAAACACCATATATTTT.

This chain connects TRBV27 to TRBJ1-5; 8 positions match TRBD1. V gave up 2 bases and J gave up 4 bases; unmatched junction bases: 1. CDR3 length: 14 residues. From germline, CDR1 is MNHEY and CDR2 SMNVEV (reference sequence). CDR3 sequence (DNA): TGTGCCAGCAGTTTAAGACAGGGGAATCAGCCCCAGCATTTT. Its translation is CASSLRQGNQPQHF.

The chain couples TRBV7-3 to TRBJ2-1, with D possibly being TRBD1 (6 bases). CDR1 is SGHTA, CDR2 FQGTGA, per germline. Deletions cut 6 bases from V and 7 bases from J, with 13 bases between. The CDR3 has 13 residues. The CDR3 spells CASSFTGSNEQFF. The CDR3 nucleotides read TGTGCCAGCAGTTTTACAGGGTCAAATGAGCAGTTCTTC.

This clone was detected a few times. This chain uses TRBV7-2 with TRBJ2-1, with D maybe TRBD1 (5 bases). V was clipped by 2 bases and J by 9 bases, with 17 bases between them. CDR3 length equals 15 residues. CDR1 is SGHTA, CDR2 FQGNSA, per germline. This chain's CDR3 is CASSLSLGVSGEQFF. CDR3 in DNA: TGTGCCAGCAGCTTATCCCTAGGGGTTTCTGGTGAGCAGTTCTTC. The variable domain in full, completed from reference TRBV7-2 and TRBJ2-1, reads GAGVSQSPSNKVTEKGKDVELRCDPISGHTALYWYRQSLGQGLEFLIYFQGNSAPDKSGLPSDRFSAERTGGSVSTLTIQRTQQEDSAVYLCASSLSLGVSGEQFFGPGTRLTVL.

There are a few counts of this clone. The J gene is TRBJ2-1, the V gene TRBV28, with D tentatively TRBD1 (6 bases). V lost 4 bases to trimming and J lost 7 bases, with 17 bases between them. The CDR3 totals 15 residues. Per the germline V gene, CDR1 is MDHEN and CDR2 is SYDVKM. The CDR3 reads CASSSYRPGENEQFF. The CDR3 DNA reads TGTGCCAGCAGTTCCTATAGGCCAGGGGAAAATGAGCAGTTCTTC.